One sample yielded the 27 T cell receptor beta chains listed below, sequenced in a study of T cells in tuberculosis. Measured with immunoSEQ multiplex PCR; TCRdb has only the in-frame clones, and not every one. The sample has over 25,000 clones; around 90% are singletons. The specimen was PBMCs. Receptor source: a donor under 30 with latent tuberculosis or without tuberculosis infection.

This sequence joins TRBV6-1 and TRBJ1-5, with TRBD1 identical over 7 bases. This CDR3 comprises 15 residues. With V trimmed by 10 bases and J by 3 bases, 12 bases remained unmatched. Per the germline V gene, CDR1 is MNHNS and CDR2 is SASEGT. The CDR3 DNA reads as TGTGCCATTAAAGGGGCAGGGGGGTACAATCAGCCCCAGCATTTT. It yields the protein CAIKGAGGYNQPQHF.

The gene calls are TRBV6-5 and TRBJ2-3, with a tentative D call TRBD2 (5 bases). The CDR3 spans 14 residues. Germline loops: CDR1 MNHEY, CDR2 SVGAGI. The ends were cut back, 5 bases at V and 2 bases at J, with 11 bases in the middle. The CDR3 region has the DNA TGTGCCAGCAGTCCTGGACTGGCCACAGATACGCAGTATTTT. Protein sequence: CASSPGLATDTQYF.

This clone was picked up a small number of times. This rearrangement joins TRBV19 to TRBJ2-7, with TRBD1 as a possible D gene (5 bases). Germline CDR1 LNHDA, CDR2 SQIVND (reference sequence). V was clipped by 7 bases and J by 3 bases, with 10 bases between them. The CDR3 has 12 amino acids. The CDR3 bases are TGTGCCAGTACAGGCAGGGACTACGAGCAGTACTTC. Protein sequence: CASTGRDYEQYF.

This sequence joins TRBV6-5 and TRBJ1-1; the match to TRBD1 covers 7 bases. The CDR3 runs to 15 residues. Germline V gene lookup returns CDR1 MNHEY and CDR2 SVGAGI. The J segment lost 1 base and the V segment lost 5 bases, leaving 7 bases of the junction unmatched. CDR3 loop: CASSPRGQGNTEAFF. Written as DNA, the CDR3 is TGTGCCAGCAGTCCAAGGGGGCAAGGGAACACTGAAGCTTTCTTT.

V gene TRBV7-6 combines with J gene TRBJ1-6; TRBD1 is a possible D gene (5 bases). The V gene's germline CDR1 is SGHVS and CDR2 FNYEAQ. V was cut by 3 bases and J by 3 bases, with 12 bases left in between. CDR3 length: 16 amino acids. Here the CDR3 DNA reads TGTGCCAGCAGCTTGGGGCACAGCGTCTATAATTCACCCCTCCACTTT. Its translation is CASSLGHSVYNSPLHF.

The gene calls are TRBV5-8 and TRBJ1-1, with D tentatively TRBD1 (5 bases). Germline-derived CDR1 and CDR2 are SGHTS and YDEGEE. With 6 bases removed from V and 6 bases from J, the gap between germline ends came to 27 bases. The CDR3 runs to 17 residues. The CDR3 sequence is CASIARSTDLFGAEAFF. The DNA for the CDR3 is TGTGCCAGCATCGCGAGGTCGACAGACCTTTTTGGGGCTGAAGCTTTCTTT. Using reference TRBV5-8 and TRBJ1-1 for the parts outside the CDR3, the full variable domain is EAGVTQSPTHLIKTRGQQATLRCSPISGHTSVYWYQQALGLGLQFLLWYDEGEERNRGNFPPRFSGRQFPNYSSELNVNALELEDSALYLCASIARSTDLFGAEAFFGQGTRLTVV.

The gene calls are TRBV15 and TRBJ2-1, with D possibly TRBD1 on 5 matching bases. Trimming took off 0 bases at V and 10 bases at J, with 13 bases between the two ends. The germline CDR1 and CDR2 sequences are LNHNV and YYDKDF (reference sequence). This CDR3 region has 14 residues. The CDR3 protein is CATSRDWGGIEQFF. Written as DNA, the CDR3 is TGTGCCACCAGCAGAGATTGGGGCGGTATCGAGCAGTTCTTC.

The chain couples TRBV29-1 to TRBJ2-7, with D unresolved. V was cut by 6 bases and J by 1 base, with 16 bases left in between. Germline V gene lookup returns CDR1 SQVTM and CDR2 ANQGSEA. This CDR3 region has 14 residues. CDR3 DNA: TGCAGCGTCGAGACACCTGGAACATCCTACGAGCAGTACTTC. Its protein product is CSVETPGTSYEQYF.

This chain uses TRBV5-8 with TRBJ2-3; 8 bases line up with TRBD2. This CDR3 contains 16 residues. V lost 4 bases to trimming and J lost 0 bases; unmatched junction nucleotides: 7. Germline-derived CDR1 and CDR2 are SGHTS and YDEGEE. The DNA for the CDR3 is TGTGCCAGCAGCAGAACTAGCGGATCTAGCACAGATACGCAGTATTTT. Its translation is CASSRTSGSSTDTQYF. The entire variable domain, with the rest obtained from reference TRBV5-8 and TRBJ2-3, is as follows: EAGVTQSPTHLIKTRGQQATLRCSPISGHTSVYWYQQALGLGLQFLLWYDEGEERNRGNFPPRFSGRQFPNYSSELNVNALELEDSALYLCASSRTSGSSTDTQYFGPGTRLTVL.

The chain links TRBV7-8 to TRBJ2-1; D gene unclear. Germline CDR1 reads SGHVS; CDR2 reads FQNEAQ. Trimming shortened V by 5 bases and J by 0 bases, and 11 bases separated the two germline ends. The CDR3 covers 15 residues. The chain's CDR3 is CASSPQFSSYNEQFF. The CDR3 coding sequence is TGTGCCAGCAGCCCACAGTTTTCCTCCTACAATGAGCAGTTCTTC. Full variable domain (missing parts from reference TRBV7-8 and TRBJ2-1): GAGVSQSPRYKVAKRGQDVALRCDPISGHVSLFWYQQALGQGPEFLTYFQNEAQLDKSGLPSDRFFAERPEGSVSTLKIQRTQQEDSAVYLCASSPQFSSYNEQFFGPGTRLTVL.

V is TRBV6-1 and J is TRBJ1-5; 7 bases match TRBD1. V trimming: 7 bases; J trimming: 2 bases; junction bases outside the gene matches: 8. The CDR3 runs 15 residues. Per germline, CDR1 MNHNS and CDR2 SASEGT. DNA of the CDR3: TGTGCCAGCAACCCGACAGGGACGGGCAATCAGCCCCAGCATTTT. Translating gives CASNPTGTGNQPQHF.

The chain employs TRBV28 and TRBJ2-7; 7 nucleotides match TRBD2. Losses at the gene ends were 6 bases for V and 0 bases for J; bases not matched to a gene: 11. This CDR3 contains 16 residues. Germline assignment: CDR1 MDHEN and CDR2 SYDVKM. CDR3 protein: CASSLAASPLSYEQYF. The CDR3 DNA reads TGTGCCAGCAGCCTAGCGGCGTCCCCCCTCTCCTACGAGCAGTACTTC.

The gene calls are TRBV5-1 and TRBJ2-7, with D possibly being TRBD1 (6 bases). Between the trimmed V and J ends, which lost 2 bases and 6 bases, there was a span of 9 bases. The V gene's germline CDR1 is SGHRS and CDR2 YFSETQ. This CDR3 is 12 amino acids long. The CDR3 region is CASSFQGLEQYF. The CDR3 DNA reads TGCGCCAGCAGCTTTCAGGGGCTCGAGCAGTACTTC.

V usage is TRBV4-1 and J usage is TRBJ1-2; no clear D gene. CDR1 and CDR2 (germline): MGHRA, YSYEKL. V lost 1 base, J lost 2 bases, and 17 bases lay in between. The CDR3 totals 17 residues. DNA of the CDR3: TGCGCCAGCAGCCAAGGAGGGTTAGGAACCGCGAACTATGGCTACACCTTC. Its translation is CASSQGGLGTANYGYTF.

CDR3 region: CASSTTTSTTGYEQYF. CDR3 nucleotide sequence: TGTGCCAGCAGTACGACGACCTCTACTACGGGCTACGAGCAGTACTTC. The gene calls are TRBV27 and TRBJ2-7; D not certain. Between the trimmed V and J ends, which lost 5 bases and 3 bases, there was a span of 20 bases. The CDR3 extends over 16 amino acids. CDR1 and CDR2 (germline): MNHEY, SMNVEV (reference sequence).

The chain couples TRBV7-9 to TRBJ1-1; the match to TRBD1 covers 8 bases. V trimming: 5 bases; J trimming: 3 bases; junction bases outside the gene matches: 5. The CDR3 is 14 residues long. Looked up from germline, CDR1 is SEHNR and CDR2 is FQNEAQ (reference sequence). The CDR3 here is CASSQTGGHTEAFF. The CDR3 region has the DNA TGTGCCAGCAGCCAAACAGGGGGGCACACTGAAGCTTTCTTT. Together with reference TRBV7-9 and TRBJ1-1, the CDR3 gives the full variable domain: DTGVSQNPRHKITKRGQNVTFRCDPISEHNRLYWYRQTLGQGPEFLTYFQNEAQLEKSRLLSDRFSAERPKGSFSTLEIQRTEQGDSAMYLCASSQTGGHTEAFFGQGTRLTVV.

This chain joins TRBV27 and TRBJ1-1; possibly TRBD1 for D (5 bases). Germline-derived CDR1 and CDR2 are MNHEY and SMNVEV (reference sequence). CDR3 size: 15 residues. The ends were cut back, 6 bases at V and 0 bases at J, with 14 bases in the middle. CDR3 loop: CASSRPGGMNTEAFF. CDR3 coding DNA: TGTGCCAGCAGCCGGCCGGGGGGGATGAACACTGAAGCTTTCTTT.

V and J are TRBV4-1 and TRBJ2-5, with a tentative D call TRBD2 (6 bases). V was cut by 0 bases and J by 7 bases, with 12 bases left in between. Germline V lookup: CDR1 MGHRA, CDR2 YSYEKL. The CDR3 is 14 amino acids. The CDR3 is CASSQDGGFVTQYF. CDR3 DNA sequence: TGCGCCAGCAGCCAAGATGGAGGGTTCGTGACCCAGTACTTC.

The V gene is TRBV7-9, the J gene TRBJ2-7, with D possibly TRBD1 on 6 matching bases. The CDR3 length is 13 residues. Trimming took 5 bases from V and 4 from J, leaving 12 bases between them. Germline V gene lookup returns CDR1 SEHNR and CDR2 FQNEAQ (reference sequence). The CDR3 DNA sequence: TGTGCCAGCAGCCGGACCGACAGGTACGAGCAGTACTTC. Translating it yields CASSRTDRYEQYF. The variable domain in full, completed from reference TRBV7-9 and TRBJ2-7, reads DTGVSQNPRHKITKRGQNVTFRCDPISEHNRLYWYRQTLGQGPEFLTYFQNEAQLEKSRLLSDRFSAERPKGSFSTLEIQRTEQGDSAMYLCASSRTDRYEQYFGPGTRLTVT.

The chain combines TRBV27 with TRBJ2-7, with 7 nucleotides matching TRBD2. The CDR3 spans 13 residues. Germline trimming cut 5 bases from V and 2 bases from J; bases unmatched to any gene: 3. Germline values: CDR1 MNHEY, CDR2 SMNVEV (reference sequence). This CDR3 reads CASSPRGAYEQYF. CDR3 bases: TGTGCCAGCAGTCCTCGGGGGGCCTACGAGCAGTACTTC.

V and J are TRBV9 and TRBJ2-3; 14 positions agree with TRBD2. From germline, CDR1 is SGDLS and CDR2 YYNGEE. After removal of 4 bases from V and 4 bases from J, the junction contained 5 bases not matched to a gene. The CDR3 has 16 residues. The CDR3 reads CASSPGLAGVADTQYF. DNA of the CDR3: TGTGCCAGCAGCCCGGGACTAGCGGGGGTTGCAGATACGCAGTATTTT.

The chain couples TRBV5-1 to TRBJ1-6, with 7 nucleotides matching TRBD1. CDR1 SGHRS and CDR2 YFSETQ come from the germline V gene. Germline trimming cut 0 bases from V and 8 bases from J; bases unmatched to any gene: 2. This CDR3 spans 14 amino acids. Here the CDR3 reads CASSLGGGDSPLHF. DNA of the CDR3: TGCGCCAGCAGCTTGGGAGGGGGCGATTCACCCCTCCACTTT.

The V gene is TRBV11-3, the J gene TRBJ2-1, with 9 positions matching TRBD2. This CDR3 is built from 16 residues. The V and J ends lost 5 bases and 3 bases, in that order; junction bases with no gene match: 8. From germline, CDR1 is SGHNT and CDR2 YENEEA. CDR3 sequence (DNA): TGTGCCAGCAGCCTTTCTAGCGGGGCCAGCTACAATGAGCAGTTCTTC. Protein product: CASSLSSGASYNEQFF.

The chain combines TRBV5-1 with TRBJ2-1, with D possibly being TRBD1 (6 bases). Trimming shortened V by 5 bases and J by 6 bases, and 21 bases separated the two germline ends. The CDR3 is 16 amino acids. Germline lookup yields CDR1 SGHRS and CDR2 YFSETQ. The CDR3: CASRSRDRTVGNEQFF. The CDR3 DNA reads as TGCGCCAGCAGGTCCCGCGACCGGACAGTAGGCAATGAGCAGTTCTTC.

The V gene is TRBV29-1, the J gene TRBJ2-7; tentative D call: TRBD1 (7 bases). The V gene lost 6 bases and the J gene lost 3 bases, with 12 bases spanning the gap. In germline, CDR1 is SQVTM, CDR2 ANQGSEA. The CDR3 totals 12 residues. The DNA of the CDR3 is TGCAGCGTGACAGGGACTTACTACGAGCAGTACTTC. Translation: CSVTGTYYEQYF.

This rearrangement joins TRBV7-9 to TRBJ2-3; the D is unclear. The ends were cut back, 6 bases at V and 0 bases at J, with 13 bases in the middle. From germline, CDR1 is SEHNR and CDR2 FQNEAQ (reference sequence). The CDR3 is made up of 15 amino acids. The CDR3 loop reads CASRSGKTSTDTQYF. CDR3 in DNA: TGTGCCAGCAGGTCAGGAAAGACCAGCACAGATACGCAGTATTTT.

The chain joins TRBV2 to TRBJ2-2; D might be TRBD2 (6 bases). Trimming pared 3 bases from V and 5 bases from J, leaving 13 bases between. Per germline, CDR1 SNHLY and CDR2 FYNNEI. There are 15 residues in the CDR3. As DNA, the CDR3 is TGTGCCAGCAGTGAGGGCCCTGCGGGGACCGGGGAGCTGTTTTTT. Translating it yields CASSEGPAGTGELFF.